Sequencing of this T cell receptor (beta chain) was carried out in a study of PD-L1 blockade in urothelial cancer. This CDR3 comprises 15 residues. Per the germline V gene, CDR1 is MGHDK and CDR2 is SYGVNS. The trim removed 10 bases at V and 4 bases at J, leaving 10 bases unmatched. Only in-frame clones appear in the TCRdb table, and some are missing; sequencing was by immunoSEQ multiplex PCR. The data hold approximately 38,000 clones, with approximately 86% observed a single time. Regarding time point: peripheral blood 6 weeks after treatment start. The TCR originated in a man aged 60 to 75 with urothelial cancer. The V gene is TRBV25-1, the J gene TRBJ2-2; the match to TRBD2 covers 9 bases. The sequencing used PBMCs, collected around atezolizumab (anti-PD-L1) treatment. The CDR3 DNA is TGTGCCACCCAGACTAGCGGTAGACTCACCGGGGAGCTGTTTTTT. Protein product: CATQTSGRLTGELFF. The full variable domain, with the rest looked up from reference TRBV25-1 and TRBJ2-2, is EADIYQTPRYLVIGTGKKITLECSQTMGHDKMYWYQQDPGMELHLIHYSYGVNSTEKGDLSSESTVSRIRTEHFPLTLESARPSHTSQYLCATQTSGRLTGELFFGEGSRLTVL.